This T cell receptor beta chain came from a study of blood T cell repertoires in COVID-19 (dated by TCRdb to the early 2020s). Regarding the complete study: Collaborator samples came from the United States, Italy and Spain and covered acute and convalescent phases of COVID-19. The prospective study material was composed of cDNA or gDNA derived from T cells, B-cell-depleted T cells, or PBMCs. The dataset comprised deeply sampled blood TCRbeta repertoires from subjects exposed to, actively infected with, or recovered from COVID-19. The repertoires were made available in a free public database intended to serve as a resource for research on the immune response to SARS-CoV-2. The samples were drawn from two sources: the first 160 participants of the ongoing ImmuneRACE study, and approximately 1,300 subjects contributed by 6 global collaborators. Sample metadata almost always included a de-identified subject ID, COVID-19 status, age in years and sex. Where available, HLA class I and class II types were taken from metadata supplied by the sample provider and were not determined by assay-based typing.

As for this clone: The antigen it binds to is not known. There are no base qualities to consult, and no much larger clone falls within one base.

The immunoSEQ Assay, a bias-controlled multiplex PCR, was used to amplify TCRbeta CDR3 regions from genomic DNA. The source study handled its data this way. Within the assay, amplification of reference gene primers was used to estimate how many nucleated cells each sample contained. To quantify the absolute abundance of each unique TCRbeta CDR3 rearrangement, sequence reads were collapsed and filtered. For each sample, productive Simpson clonality was calculated as the square root of Simpson's diversity index over productive rearrangements. Held by TCRdb, this immuneACCESS table contains in-frame sequences only and omits some clones. Under half of the omission traces to an unresolved V gene where checked; the cause of the rest is unknown. V, J and clone size were drawn from that table, and D and trimming were deduced from the DNA. Within this sample are around 150,000 clones, with roughly 80% of them counted one time only. Of the sample, about 7.8% is held by the ten largest clones.

CDR1 and CDR2 are read off the germline V gene (reference sequence) as GTSNPN and SVGIG. The cysteine opens and the phenylalanine closes a CDR3 of 13 amino acids. Only CDR3 DNA remains: 39 bases, in frame from the first base. Between the V and J ends, shortened by 5 bases and 1 base respectively, the junction contains 11 bases. Study-wide conclusions, independent of this receptor: The quantity of clinical and demographic metadata differed by source and by participant and was supplied without curation.

Collaborating institutions collected whole blood in K2EDTA tubes following their own protocols. Collaborator samples were shipped for TCRbeta analysis as frozen whole blood, isolated PBMCs, or DNA extracted from either sample type. The source of this sequence is a man in his fifties or sixties with acute or convalescent COVID-19. The chain uses TRBV30 and TRBJ1-2; a confident D gene designation cannot be given. Sequenced: peripheral blood. The CDR3 loop reads CAWARDLNYGYTF. The bases read TGTGCCTGGGCCCGGGATCTTAACTATGGCTACACCTTC.